The 3 T cell receptor beta chains listed next were all sequenced from one sample in a study of graft-versus-host responses after intestinal transplantation. Method: immunoSEQ multiplex PCR; TCRdb's copy keeps in-frame clones and lacks some. Found here are under 100,000 clones, approximately 82% of them singletons; the top ten hold approximately 0.84%. Their antigens are not known. Here the sequenced sample was unstimulated CD4+ T cells sorted from spleen or lymph node cells, taken before intestinal transplant. These receptors all stem from a human donor who received an intestinal transplant.

The chain carries TRBV5-4 and TRBJ2-1; the match to TRBD2 covers 11 bases. The germline V gene encodes CDR1 SGHNT and CDR2 YYREEE (reference sequence). The V and J ends lost 1 base and 7 bases, in that order; junction bases with no gene match: 4. The CDR3 totals 15 residues. The CDR3: CASSLRLAGRNEQFF. CDR3 coding DNA: TGTGCCAGCAGCTTGCGACTAGCGGGACGAAATGAGCAGTTCTTC.

The chain combines TRBV28 with TRBJ2-1, with TRBD2 matching over 11 bases. CDR1 is MDHEN, CDR2 SYDVKM, per germline. V lost 4 bases and J lost 2; bases outside the gene matches: 7. CDR3 length equals 17 residues. The CDR3 bases are TGTGCCAGCAGTTCCGCCCTAGCGGGAGGCACCTACAATGAGCAGTTCTTC. Its translation is CASSSALAGGTYNEQFF.

The CDR3 DNA reads TGCGCCAGCAGCCATCAAGGGGTCGAGGGGACTCTTACCCCAGATACGCAGTATTTT. This encodes CASSHQGVEGTLTPDTQYF. The gene calls are TRBV4-1 and TRBJ2-3; possibly TRBD2 for D (6 bases). The CDR3 loop spans 19 amino acids. Germline CDR1 reads MGHRA; CDR2 reads YSYEKL. The germline V and J ends were trimmed by 3 bases and 4 bases, with 26 bases remaining between them.